Below are 29 T cell receptor beta chains sequenced from a single sample in a study of Graves' ophthalmopathy and Graves' hyperthyroidism. Amplification of TCR beta CDR3 regions used RNA transcripts. The authors performed first-round RT-PCR with HTBI primers and then a second-round multiplex PCR. TCRdb reprocessed the multiplex PCR reads with MiXCR, giving one entry per CDR3 protein. This sample has around 1,000,000 distinct CDR3 sequences; about 35% occur once, and the top ten carry around 10%. The sample was peripheral blood or thyroid tissue (not recorded which). These receptors all stem from an adult man with Graves' hyperthyroidism.

J is TRBJ1-2 and V is TRBV30; no definite D call. Germline assignment: CDR1 GTSNPN and CDR2 SVGIG (reference sequence). Trimming cost V 5 bases and J 4 bases, with 14 bases left between them. The CDR3 spans 13 residues. The CDR3 sequence: CAWGRTDGYGYTF. The CDR3 DNA follows: TGTGCCTGGGGCCGAACAGACGGCTATGGCTACACCTTC.

This sequence joins TRBV6-5 and TRBJ1-1; 7 bases line up with TRBD1. The CDR3 extends over 15 amino acids. Germline V gives CDR1 MNHEY, CDR2 SVGAGI. With V trimmed by 6 bases and J by 4 bases, 11 bases remained unmatched. The CDR3 spells CASSLGGGGLTEAFF. The DNA of the CDR3 is TGTGCCAGCAGCTTAGGGGGCGGCGGACTCACTGAAGCTTTCTTT.

Comment on this clonotype: The junction shows a germline mismatch at one end, possibly a read error. The chain links TRBV7-3 to TRBJ2-6; TRBD1 matches at 7 bases. This CDR3 has 17 residues. Germline CDR1 reads SGHTA; CDR2 reads FQGTGA. This chain's CDR3 is CASSLALTGSGANVLTF. The CDR3 nucleotides read TGTGCCAGCAGCTTAGCCCTGACAGGGTCTGGGGCCAACGTCCTTACTTTC.

This clonotype was seen at least ten times. V gene TRBV19 combines with J gene TRBJ2-5, with D possibly TRBD1 on 6 matching bases. Germline CDR1 reads LNHDA; CDR2 reads SQIVND (reference sequence). This CDR3 is built from 15 residues. Trimming cost V 5 bases and J 0 bases, with 13 bases left between them. CDR3 DNA sequence: TGTGCCAGTAGTGGGGACATCCCGTACCAAGAGACCCAGTACTTC. This sequence encodes CASSGDIPYQETQYF.

V usage is TRBV10-2 and J usage is TRBJ1-2, with a weak D call TRBD1 (6 bases). CDR3 size: 15 residues. Germline V gene data show CDR1 as WSHSY and CDR2 as SAAADI. The V gene lost 2 bases and the J gene lost 4 bases, with 14 bases spanning the gap. In DNA, the CDR3 is TGCGCCAGCAGTGAGCCGGACAGAATAGGCTATGGCTACACCTTC. It codes for CASSEPDRIGYGYTF.

This clonotype showed up many times. This chain connects TRBV10-3 to TRBJ2-2; TRBD1 matches 10 bases. J lost 1 base, V lost 4 bases, and 3 bases had no gene match. The length of the CDR3 is 16 residues. Germline lookup yields CDR1 ENHRY and CDR2 SYGVKD. In nucleotides, the CDR3 is TGTGCCATCAGTGCGTGGACAGGGGGGAACACCGGGGAGCTGTTTTTT. It specifies CAISAWTGGNTGELFF.

The V gene is TRBV5-1, the J gene TRBJ2-5; maybe TRBD2 (6 bases). CDR1 is SGHRS, CDR2 YFSETQ, per germline. Trimming stripped 0 bases from V and 5 bases from J, with 17 bases between. This CDR3 is 16 amino acids long. CDR3 in DNA: TGCGCCAGCAGCTTGGCGGGCGGCGGGATAACCGAGACCCAGTACTTC. This encodes CASSLAGGGITETQYF.

This clonotype was found many times. CDR3 bases: TGTGCCAGCAGTTGGGAGGGGAACACTGAAGCTTTCTTT. Its translation: CASSWEGNTEAFF. The J gene is TRBJ1-1, the V gene TRBV5-6; D gene ambiguous. Germline-derived CDR1 and CDR2 are SGHDT and YYEEEE. The CDR3 length is 13 residues. The ends were cut back, 5 bases at V and 1 base at J, with 9 bases in the middle.

The table lists this clonotype with many counts. J is TRBJ2-2 and V is TRBV2, with a tentative D call TRBD2 (6 bases). Germline V lookup: CDR1 SNHLY, CDR2 FYNNEI. The CDR3 has 16 amino acids. The V end lost 10 bases, the J end lost 5 bases, and 23 bases lay between the germline ends. Here the CDR3 DNA reads TGTGCCACCACGAGGGAGAACGGGGGATGGACCGGGGAGCTGTTTTTT. Translation gives CATTRENGGWTGELFF.

The rearrangement links TRBV30 to TRBJ1-2, with D possibly being TRBD1 (5 bases). V dropped 2 bases and J dropped 8 bases, with 12 bases sitting between them. The germline V gene encodes CDR1 GTSNPN and CDR2 SVGIG (reference sequence). The CDR3 runs to 12 residues. In DNA form, the CDR3 reads TGTGCCTGGAGTCAGGGCGGAAACGGCTACACCTTC. It encodes CAWSQGGNGYTF.

In DNA, the CDR3 is TGTGCCAGTAGTATGGGTGGGACTAGCGGGAATCGACAGACCCAGTACTTC. As protein: CASSMGGTSGNRQTQYF. The V gene is TRBV19, the J gene TRBJ2-5, with TRBD2 matching 13 bases. Germline V lookup: CDR1 LNHDA, CDR2 SQIVND (reference sequence). The J segment lost 6 bases and the V segment lost 3 bases, leaving 10 bases of the junction unmatched. The CDR3 loop spans 17 amino acids. The variable domain in full, with the rest retrieved from reference TRBV19 and TRBJ2-5, is DGGITQSPKYLFRKEGQNVTLSCEQNLNHDAMYWYRQDPGQGLRLIYYSQIVNDFQKGDIAEGYSVSREKKESFPLTVTSAQKNPTAFYLCASSMGGTSGNRQTQYFGPGTRLLVL.

The table lists this clonotype with many counts. The rearrangement uses TRBV7-9 and TRBJ2-5, with D possibly matching TRBD2 (5 bases). From germline, CDR1 is SEHNR and CDR2 FQNEAQ (reference sequence). The V end lost 5 bases, the J end lost 3 bases, and 10 bases lay between the germline ends. This CDR3 comprises 13 residues. The CDR3 coding sequence is TGTGCCAGCAGCCCGACTATCAAAGAGACCCAGTACTTC. This codes for CASSPTIKETQYF.

The chain carries TRBV7-8 and TRBJ2-2, with 8 bases lining up with TRBD1. CDR3 length: 16 amino acids. J lost 7 bases, V lost 1 base, and 8 bases had no gene match. CDR1 and CDR2 from the germline V gene are SGHVS and FQNEAQ. CDR3 sequence: CASSLGNRGKDGELFF. The CDR3 DNA reads as TGTGCCAGCAGCTTAGGAAACAGGGGGAAAGACGGGGAGCTGTTTTTT.

Many counts were recorded for this clonotype. The rearrangement links TRBV5-1 to TRBJ2-7; no definite D call. This CDR3 has 14 residues. Germline assignment: CDR1 SGHRS and CDR2 YFSETQ. With 1 base removed from V and 6 bases from J, the gap between germline ends came to 14 bases. As DNA, the CDR3 is TGCGCCAGCAGCTTGTCGACATCCCTCGGCGAGCAGTACTTC. The encoded protein is CASSLSTSLGEQYF. Drawing the rest from reference TRBV5-1 and TRBJ2-7, the complete variable domain is KAGVTQTPRYLIKTRGQQVTLSCSPISGHRSVSWYQQTPGQGLQFLFEYFSETQRNKGNFPGRFSGRQFSNSRSEMNVSTLELGDSALYLCASSLSTSLGEQYFGPGTRLTVT.

The chain carries TRBV7-9 and TRBJ1-2, with 9 bases that match TRBD1. There are 15 residues in the CDR3. With 4 bases clipped from V and 7 bases from J, the junction kept 10 bases outside the gene matches. CDR1 and CDR2 from the germline V gene are SEHNR and FQNEAQ (reference sequence). This CDR3 is CASSSGDRAVSGYTF. The CDR3 DNA reads TGTGCCAGCAGCTCGGGGGACAGGGCCGTTTCTGGCTACACCTTC.

The genes are TRBV29-1 and TRBJ1-1; 7 positions match TRBD1. The V gene's germline CDR1 is SQVTM and CDR2 ANQGSEA. V lost 4 bases and J lost 5; bases outside the gene matches: 7. The CDR3 contains 13 residues. In DNA form, the CDR3 reads TGCAGCGTTGCCTGGACAGGTTTTACTGAAGCTTTCTTT. This gives the protein CSVAWTGFTEAFF. The entire variable domain, with the rest obtained from reference TRBV29-1 and TRBJ1-1, is as follows: SAVISQKPSRDICQRGTSLTIQCQVDSQVTMMFWYRQQPGQSLTLIATANQGSEATYESGFVIDKFPISRPNLTFSTLTVSNMSPEDSSIYLCSVAWTGFTEAFFGQGTRLTVV.

The gene calls are TRBV5-8 and TRBJ2-7; TRBD1 or TRBD2 may be the D gene (5 bases each). Between the trimmed V and J ends, which lost 0 bases and 2 bases, there was a span of 15 bases. The germline V gene encodes CDR1 SGHTS and CDR2 YDEGEE. The CDR3 runs to 16 residues. CDR3 residues: CASSLVASMGAYEQYF. The CDR3 DNA reads as TGTGCCAGCAGCTTGGTTGCCTCAATGGGGGCCTACGAGCAGTACTTC.

The sample holds one count of this clonotype. The chain couples TRBV12-3 or TRBV12-4 to TRBJ1-2; a possible D gene is TRBD1 (5 bases). The V and J ends lost 3 bases and 10 bases respectively, with 15 bases between them. The length of the CDR3 is 13 residues. CDR3 sequence reads: CASSFTSGQDYTF. The CDR3 DNA reads as TGTGCCAGCAGTTTCACCTCCGGACAAGACTACACCTTC.

CDR3 DNA: TGCAGTGCAGGGGACGGAGTCTACGAGCAGTACTTC. It codes for CSAGDGVYEQYF. V usage is TRBV20-1 and J usage is TRBJ2-7; tentatively, D is TRBD1 or TRBD2 (5 bases each). The V end lost 6 bases, the J end lost 3 bases, and 12 bases lay between the germline ends. This CDR3 has 12 residues. Germline lookup yields CDR1 DFQATT and CDR2 SNEGSKA (reference sequence).

The rearrangement links TRBV7-2 to TRBJ1-5, with 10 bases fitting TRBD1. The CDR3 loop spans 15 amino acids. V was clipped by 5 bases and J by 6 bases; unmatched bases: 7. Germline values: CDR1 SGHTA, CDR2 FQGNSA. The CDR3 is CASSRGQGLGQPQHF. CDR3 in DNA: TGTGCCAGCAGCCGGGGACAGGGGTTAGGTCAGCCCCAGCATTTT.

Regarding this clonotype: A read error may explain this, as a much larger clone is one base away. V usage is TRBV19 and J usage is TRBJ2-7; TRBD1 aligns across 7 bases. There are 14 residues in the CDR3. Germline V lookup: CDR1 LNHDA, CDR2 SQIVND (reference sequence). CDR3 loop: CASSAGTVTYEQCF. In DNA, the CDR3 is TGTGCCAGTAGCGCCGGGACAGTGACCTACGAGCAGTGCTTC.

This chain joins TRBV7-2 and TRBJ1-6, with 7 positions matching TRBD1. The CDR3 runs to 14 residues. The junction had 6 bases not matched to a gene; V was cut back by 5 bases and J by 8 bases. The germline V gene has CDR1 SGHTA and CDR2 FQGNSA. The CDR3 nucleotides read TGTGCCAGCAGCCCGGGACAGTTGGATTCACCCCTCCACTTT. Its translation: CASSPGQLDSPLHF.

With regard to this clonotype: A read error may be the cause here, since a much bigger clone is one base away. The V gene is TRBV9, the J gene TRBJ1-2; tentative D call: TRBD1 (6 bases). Germline V lookup: CDR1 SGDLS, CDR2 YYNGEE. This CDR3 contains 15 residues. DNA of the CDR3: TGTGCCAGCAGCGAGATGACGGGGGCTAACTATGACTACACCTTC. It encodes CASSEMTGANYDYTF.

This clonotype showed up many times. The CDR3 sequence is CASSMSGGTGELFF. The CDR3 coding sequence is TGTGCCAGTAGTATGTCCGGGGGCACCGGGGAGCTGTTTTTT. This chain joins TRBV19 and TRBJ2-2; tentative D call: TRBD2 (6 bases). CDR1 and CDR2 (germline): LNHDA, SQIVND (reference sequence). CDR3 size: 14 residues. V lost 3 bases and J lost 4, with 9 bases in between.

This clonotype appeared a few times. This chain joins TRBV5-1 and TRBJ2-7, with 8 positions matching TRBD1. The V segment lost 0 bases and the J segment 1 base; nucleotides outside the gene matches: 6. There are 16 residues in the CDR3. Germline V gene lookup returns CDR1 SGHRS and CDR2 YFSETQ. CDR3 amino acids: CASSLADRGTSYEQYF. For the CDR3, the DNA is TGCGCCAGCAGCTTGGCAGACAGGGGAACATCCTACGAGCAGTACTTC. The full variable domain, with the rest looked up from reference TRBV5-1 and TRBJ2-7, is KAGVTQTPRYLIKTRGQQVTLSCSPISGHRSVSWYQQTPGQGLQFLFEYFSETQRNKGNFPGRFSGRQFSNSRSEMNVSTLELGDSALYLCASSLADRGTSYEQYFGPGTRLTVT.

This clonotype was counted only a few times. The chain combines TRBV20-1 with TRBJ2-7, with D possibly being TRBD2 (5 bases). Germline lookup yields CDR1 DFQATT and CDR2 SNEGSKA (reference sequence). With 0 bases removed from V and 3 bases from J, the gap between germline ends came to 15 bases. The CDR3 consists of 15 residues. DNA for the CDR3: TGCAGTGCTAGAGATCTGGCGCTAGCCAACTACGAGCAGTACTTC. Translated, it gives CSARDLALANYEQYF.

This clonotype was detected only a few times. The V and J genes are TRBV28 and TRBJ1-6; the D is unclear. The V and J ends lost 10 bases and 11 bases respectively, with 12 bases between them. Germline assignment: CDR1 MDHEN and CDR2 SYDVKM. The CDR3 covers 11 residues. CDR3 residues: CATRGEPPLHF. The CDR3 DNA sequence: TGTGCCACCCGGGGAGAGCCACCCCTCCACTTT.

The rearrangement joins TRBV19 to TRBJ1-6, with D perhaps TRBD1 (6 bases). The ends were cut back, 5 bases at V and 9 bases at J, with 14 bases in the middle. Germline values: CDR1 LNHDA, CDR2 SQIVND (reference sequence). The CDR3 sequence is 14 residues long. The CDR3 loop is CASSFGGASSPLHF. DNA of the CDR3: TGTGCCAGTAGTTTTGGGGGCGCAAGTTCACCCCTCCACTTT.

This clonotype turned up a few times. The gene calls are TRBV7-2 and TRBJ2-7; D tentatively reads TRBD1 or TRBD2 (6 bases each). The CDR3 extends over 16 amino acids. Germline assignment: CDR1 SGHTA and CDR2 FQGNSA. V was cut by 1 base and J by 5 bases, with 18 bases left in between. The CDR3 here is CASSLEGGRIRHEQYF. The CDR3 nucleotides are TGTGCCAGCAGCTTAGAGGGGGGAAGGATACGACACGAGCAGTACTTC.